This T cell receptor beta chain was captured in a study of T cell responses to AZD1222 COVID-19 vaccine. As for this clone: What it binds is not known.

The data were produced by immunoSEQ multiplex PCR, yet TCRdb's version contains in-frame clones alone and is incomplete. The sample shows more than 95,000 clones, about 86% of them seen only once. Germline V CDR1 and CDR2: SGHRS, YFSETQ. The CDR3 extends over 15 amino acids. With 0 bases removed from V and 2 bases from J, the gap between germline ends came to 11 bases. Study-wide findings and caveats: The CD4 TCRs associated with vaccination extended across spike and predominated at 160-218 and 743-854. Among those given AZD1222, only six were seropositive at baseline. Scientists sampled the repertoires only once the peak T cell response had passed.

This clonotype was obtained from an adult who received the AZD1222 COVID-19 vaccine. Specimen: peripheral blood, collected 28 days after the second AZD1222 dose. This chain connects TRBV5-1 to TRBJ1-2, with D unclear. The CDR3 here is CASSLDSGQNYGYTF. CDR3 sequence (DNA): TGCGCCAGCAGCTTGGACTCGGGCCAGAACTATGGCTACACCTTC. Supplemented by reference TRBV5-1 and TRBJ1-2, the full variable domain reads KAGVTQTPRYLIKTRGQQVTLSCSPISGHRSVSWYQQTPGQGLQFLFEYFSETQRNKGNFPGRFSGRQFSNSRSEMNVSTLELGDSALYLCASSLDSGQNYGYTFGSGTRLTVV.